The rows below give T cell receptor beta chains drawn from one sample of a study of radiation and T cells in renal cell carcinoma. Clones were sequenced by immunoSEQ multiplex PCR, and TCRdb holds only the in-frame ones, with some missing. The sample has 100,000 to 150,000 clones, about four fifths seen once. The sequencing used blood, collected from a patient whose treatment included radiotherapy and nephrectomy. All receptors derive from a man aged 50 to 59 with renal cell carcinoma. CDR3s include the opening cysteine and the closing phenylalanine or tryptophan. The order of the fields is V gene, clone size, J gene, CDR3 length, D gene, CDR3 protein, CDR3 DNA. The D gene is left open where the match is weak. Clone size appears in some rows only: once, few, many, or a class for an expanded clone.

>TRBV9|NA|TRBJ2-2|16|TRBD1
CASSVRGGALTGELFF
TGTGCCAGCAGCGTACGAGGGGGCGCTTTGACCGGGGAGCTGTTTTTT
>TRBV2|NA|TRBJ2-1|16|TRBD2
CASSSVGLAGANEQFF
TGTGCCAGCAGCTCTGTGGGACTAGCGGGAGCGAATGAGCAGTTCTTC
>TRBV6-5|NA|TRBJ1-1|15|NA
CASSYGVWGNTEAFF
TGTGCCAGCAGTTACGGAGTGTGGGGAAACACTGAAGCTTTCTTT
>TRBV5-1|NA|TRBJ2-7|14|TRBD1
CASSRGTGGDEQYF
TGCGCCAGCAGCAGGGGGACAGGGGGCGACGAGCAGTACTTC
>TRBV18|NA|TRBJ1-2|15|NA
CASSPPSGNSYGYTF
TGTGCCAGCTCACCACCGTCAGGGAACTCCTATGGCTACACCTTC
>TRBV5-4|few|TRBJ1-5|12|NA
CATASRNQPQHF
TGTGCCACCGCAAGCCGGAATCAGCCCCAGCATTTT
>TRBV6-1|NA|TRBJ1-1|14|TRBD1
CASTTDRADTEAFF
TGTGCCAGCACTACCGACAGGGCGGACACTGAAGCTTTCTTT
>TRBV6-1|once|TRBJ2-2|14|NA
CASSERAYTGELFF
TGTGCCAGCAGTGAAAGGGCGTACACCGGGGAGCTGTTTTTT
>TRBV7-7|NA|TRBJ2-7|16|TRBD2
CASSETSGRFMGEQYF
TGTGCTAGCAGCGAGACTAGCGGGAGGTTTATGGGCGAGCAGTACTTC
>TRBV4-2|once|TRBJ2-1|17|NA
CASSQSQGGGGYNEQFF
TGTGCCAGCAGCCAATCGCAAGGGGGGGGAGGCTACAATGAGCAGTTCTTC
>TRBV18|NA|TRBJ2-7|13|TRBD2
CASSPTSVGEQYF
TGTGCCAGCTCACCCACTAGCGTCGGCGAGCAGTACTTC
>TRBV9|NA|TRBJ1-5|15|NA
CASSVEGRPNQPQHF
TGTGCCAGCAGCGTAGAAGGCAGGCCGAATCAGCCCCAGCATTTT
>TRBV29-1|NA|TRBJ1-1|15|TRBD1
CSVKTTGTENIEAFF
TGCAGCGTTAAAACTACCGGGACAGAGAATATTGAAGCTTTCTTT
>TRBV28|NA|TRBJ2-7|16|NA
CASSSSSEGGRYEQYF
TGTGCCAGCAGTTCCTCCAGCGAGGGGGGTCGCTACGAGCAGTACTTC
>TRBV9|once|TRBJ1-4|16|NA
CASSGHGAEGNEKLFF
TGTGCCAGCAGCGGCCACGGAGCAGAGGGTAATGAAAAACTGTTTTTT
>TRBV27|NA|TRBJ1-2|15|TRBD1
CASSPGTGLFYGYTF
TGTGCCAGCAGTCCCGGGACAGGGCTCTTCTATGGCTACACCTTC
>TRBV10-2|NA|TRBJ1-1|13|NA
CASSERSPVEAFF
TGCGCCAGCAGTGAGAGGTCTCCGGTTGAAGCTTTCTTT
>TRBV27|once|TRBJ1-3|15|NA
CASSPIQGPGNTIYF
TGTGCCAGCAGTCCCATACAGGGCCCTGGAAACACCATATATTTT
>TRBV11-2|NA|TRBJ1-2|15|NA
CASSLVAGPYYGYTF
TGTGCCAGCAGCTTAGTTGCGGGCCCCTACTATGGCTACACCTTC
>TRBV6-5|NA|TRBJ2-4|14|NA
CASSYSRTTNIQYF
TGTGCCAGCAGTTACTCTAGGACCACAAACATTCAGTACTTC
>TRBV5-1|NA|TRBJ1-1|14|TRBD1
CASSRGQGATEAFF
TGCGCCAGCAGCCGCGGACAGGGGGCTACTGAAGCTTTCTTT
>TRBV10-3|NA|TRBJ2-5|15|NA
CAISAGTGSQETQYF
TGTGCCATCAGTGCAGGAACAGGTTCTCAAGAGACCCAGTACTTC
>TRBV7-9|once|TRBJ1-5|14|NA
CAVSPRGGNQPQHF
TGTGCCGTCTCCCCGCGGGGGGGCAATCAGCCCCAGCATTTT
>TRBV5-1|once|TRBJ2-2|14|NA
CASSLTTDTGELFF
TGCGCCAGCAGCTTGACTACAGACACCGGGGAGCTGTTTTTT
>TRBV6-5|NA|TRBJ2-5|14|NA
CASSYFKGLETQYF
TGTGCCAGCAGTTACTTTAAGGGGTTGGAGACCCAGTACTTC
>TRBV28|NA|TRBJ2-7|11|NA
CASSFENEQYF
TGTGCCAGCAGTTTCGAGAACGAGCAGTACTTC
>TRBV28|NA|TRBJ2-5|14|NA
CASSLDIGRETQYF
TGTGCCAGCAGTTTAGATATAGGGCGAGAGACCCAGTACTTC
>TRBV28|NA|TRBJ2-7|11|NA
CASSTGNEQYF
TGTGCCAGCAGTACAGGGAACGAGCAGTACTTC
>TRBV14|NA|TRBJ1-1|15|NA
CASSQELVMNTEAFF
TGTGCCAGCAGCCAAGAACTGGTGATGAACACTGAAGCTTTCTTT
>TRBV2|NA|TRBJ2-1|12|NA
CATFALNNEQFF
TGTGCCACCTTCGCCCTAAACAATGAGCAGTTCTTC
>TRBV7-7|NA|TRBJ2-2|17|NA
CASSSTPSGTTTGELFF
TGTGCTAGCAGCTCGACTCCATCCGGGACCACCACCGGGGAGCTGTTTTTT
>TRBV4-2|NA|TRBJ2-1|17|TRBD2
CASSQDQVAGGRDEQFF
TGTGCCAGCAGCCAAGATCAGGTAGCGGGGGGGCGGGATGAGCAGTTCTTC
>TRBV6-5|NA|TRBJ2-3|14|NA
CASSYWSHTDTQYF
TGTGCCAGCAGTTATTGGAGCCACACAGATACGCAGTATTTT
>TRBV9|NA|TRBJ2-3|15|NA
CASSPGLIDTDTQYF
TGTGCCAGCAGTCCTGGACTGATAGACACAGATACGCAGTATTTT
>TRBV11-2|NA|TRBJ2-3|15|TRBD1
CASSSRTGPIDTQYF
TGTGCCAGCAGCTCCCGGACAGGGCCCATAGATACGCAGTATTTT
>TRBV29-1|NA|TRBJ2-3|13|NA
CSVVAASTDTQYF
TGCAGCGTTGTAGCGGCCAGCACAGATACGCAGTATTTT
>TRBV18|NA|TRBJ2-2|15|NA
CASSLSGSRPRELFF
TGTGCCAGCTCATTATCCGGGTCCCGGCCCCGGGAGCTGTTTTTT
>TRBV11-1|NA|TRBJ2-5|15|TRBD2
CASSIPGLALETQYF
TGTGCCAGCAGCATACCGGGACTAGCACTGGAGACCCAGTACTTC
>TRBV5-1|NA|TRBJ1-1|17|TRBD1
CASSLGATGGMYTEAFF
TGCGCCAGCAGCTTGGGGGCGACAGGGGGTATGTACACTGAAGCTTTCTTT
>TRBV18|NA|TRBJ2-5|17|NA
CASSSMGPKGGQETQYF
TGTGCCAGCTCATCGATGGGACCCAAGGGCGGCCAAGAGACCCAGTACTTC
>TRBV5-4|NA|TRBJ2-7|16|TRBD2
CASSSAIAGGLNEQYF
TGTGCCAGCAGCTCCGCCATAGCGGGGGGGCTTAACGAGCAGTACTTC
>TRBV4-3|once|TRBJ1-6|16|NA
CASSQDLRGVASPLHF
TGCGCCAGCAGCCAAGATTTGAGAGGGGTTGCTTCACCCCTCCACTTT
>TRBV30|once|TRBJ2-2|14|NA
CAWSVWGNTGELFF
TGTGCCTGGAGTGTATGGGGGAACACCGGGGAGCTGTTTTTT
>TRBV27|NA|TRBJ1-3|13|NA
CASRDWAGNTIYF
TGTGCCAGCCGCGACTGGGCTGGAAACACCATATATTTT
>TRBV7-9|NA|TRBJ1-1|11|NA
CASSRQGSAFF
TGTGCCAGCAGTCGGCAGGGTAGCGCTTTCTTT
>TRBV5-1|NA|TRBJ2-5|18|TRBD2
CASSLADLAGVGQETQYF
TGCGCCAGCAGCTTGGCCGACTTAGCGGGAGTGGGCCAAGAGACCCAGTACTTC
>TRBV7-9|NA|TRBJ2-7|15|TRBD2
CASSERTSGSNEQYF
TGTGCCAGCAGCGAGAGGACTAGCGGGAGCAACGAGCAGTACTTC
>TRBV5-1|NA|TRBJ2-2|15|NA
CASSLERVGTGELFF
TGCGCCAGCAGCTTGGAGAGGGTCGGTACCGGGGAGCTGTTTTTT
>TRBV2|many|TRBJ1-2|15|TRBD1
CASSPRDRGGYGYTF
TGTGCCAGCAGCCCTCGGGACAGGGGAGGCTATGGCTACACCTTC
>TRBV5-1|once|TRBJ2-2|15|NA
CASSRTETNTGELFF
TGCGCCAGCAGCCGGACAGAAACGAACACCGGGGAGCTGTTTTTT
>TRBV6-5|NA|TRBJ1-1|15|NA
CASSFRLSGGTEAFF
TGTGCCAGCAGTTTTCGTTTGTCGGGGGGTACTGAAGCTTTCTTT
>TRBV10-3|NA|TRBJ2-7|12|NA
CAISDPGYEQYF
TGTGCCATCAGTGATCCAGGGTACGAGCAGTACTTC
>TRBV25-1|NA|TRBJ2-1|15|TRBD2
CASSLAGGNHNEQFF
TGTGCCAGCAGTCTCGCGGGAGGGAATCACAATGAGCAGTTCTTC
>TRBV6-5|NA|TRBJ2-7|15|TRBD2
CASRTGTSGAYEQYF
TGTGCCAGCAGGACCGGGACTAGCGGGGCCTACGAGCAGTACTTC
>TRBV28|NA|TRBJ2-3|14|NA
CASSSGTLTDTQYF
TGTGCCAGCAGTTCCGGGACGCTGACGGATACGCAGTATTTT
>TRBV18|NA|TRBJ1-1|18|TRBD1
CASSPPNRLQGVNTEAFF
TGTGCCAGCTCACCACCAAACAGGTTACAGGGGGTGAACACTGAAGCTTTCTTT
>TRBV9|NA|TRBJ2-1|14|NA
CASSPTYRGGEQFF
TGTGCCAGCAGCCCCACGTACCGAGGCGGTGAGCAGTTCTTC
>TRBV5-1|NA|TRBJ2-5|15|NA
CASSSDGGTGETQYF
TGCGCCAGCAGCTCTGACGGGGGCACGGGAGAGACCCAGTACTTC
>TRBV5-4|NA|TRBJ2-7|15|TRBD2
CASGLAGTLTYEQYF
TGTGCCAGTGGACTAGCGGGAACCCTCACCTACGAGCAGTACTTC